What follows is one T cell receptor (beta chain) and its context. This clone was detected only a few times. It has no known antigen specificity. No clone much larger than this one lies a single base away; base qualities are absent. These data belong to a study of beta chain features in type 1 diabetes (dated by TCRdb to 2017 to 2018). With regard to the full study: Patients and healthy donors did not differ in mean age, gender distribution, total cell number or subset yield. A total of roughly 99,000,000 sorted cells were examined across all samples, and the number of cells per subset was strongly correlated with RNA yield. The study compared the TCRB repertoires of sorted circulating CD4+ T cell subsets in recently diagnosed type 1 diabetes patients with those in matched healthy donors. Naive and central memory subsets were obtained from all 30 or so donors, but regulatory and stem cell-like memory subsets were isolated from only 8 patients and 8 healthy donors. Points the paper makes about the study in general: PCR may preferentially amplify shorter templates, but because patient and control samples were amplified and corrected together, any resulting skew would affect both groups equally. The naive, central memory and regulatory TCRB repertoires appeared to resemble one another more closely among patients than among healthy donors. Type 1 diabetes patients showed a moderate but significant shortening of TCRB CDR3 length in all four CD4+ subsets. Because cDNA was sequenced instead of genomic DNA, activated cells with high expression could be over-represented, although the groups did not differ in activation or CD3 levels. Patients with type 1 diabetes made fewer insertions and deleted more nucleotides at VDJ recombination sites, implying thymic rearrangement abnormalities. Because small numbers of individuals were included in the HLA sub-analyses, any influence of HLA type on TCRB rearrangement was left unresolved.

A single peripheral blood draw of approximately 0.11 L on average was collected from each donor into heparinised tubes. A BD FACSAria II was used to sort naive, central memory, regulatory and stem cell-like memory CD4+ T cells with a panel that included CD45RO, CCR7, CD25, CD127, CD95 and CD27. All sorted populations exceeded 98% purity. PBMCs were isolated immediately by Lymphoprep density gradient centrifugation and stained directly without culture. So that batch effects would be minimized, each experiment stained and sorted samples in pairs, pairing one healthy donor with one patient. CDR1 and CDR2, per the germline V gene, are SQVTM and ANQGSEA. The CDR3 has 11 amino acids, counting the end cysteine and phenylalanine. Just CDR3 DNA is preserved here, 33 bases in frame from base 1. V lost 1 base and J lost 10 bases; the stretch between them is 8 bases long. The High Capacity cDNA Reverse Transcription Kit was used to reverse transcribe all of the isolated RNA, meaning that expressed TCRB transcripts were what got sequenced. Naive, central memory and regulatory T cell samples underwent deep immunoSEQ sequencing, averaging around 3.9 million total reads per sample. Sorted cells were lysed in RLT buffer and RNA was extracted with DNase-treated RNeasy Micro or Mini kits, depending on cell number. To prevent cross-contamination, each cell subset was processed individually, whereas patient and healthy donor samples were processed jointly. TCRB sequences were amplified from cDNA with the immunoSEQ multiplex PCR, producing 87-bp fragments spanning the CDR3 region. Amplicons were sequenced on the Illumina HiSeq platform. The original pipeline was this. Synthetic template baselines were used to correct PCR bias computationally, reads within Hamming distance 2 were collapsed together, and singletons that could not be merged were discarded. Reads were aligned against IMGT to assign V, D and J genes, CDR3 length and insertions or deletions at six rearrangement sites. Within each subset, clonotype counts were normalized to the number of sorted cells before true diversity and Gini coefficients were calculated with the tcR R package. The overlap coefficient, calculated on TCRB nucleotide sequences, was used to quantify repertoire sharing. As a proxy for the pre-selection repertoire, out-of-frame TCRB sequences from naive cells were analyzed. This immuneACCESS table, as held by TCRdb, lists in-frame sequences with V and J called but not all clones. Of the missing ones, under half trace to an unresolved V gene in checked studies; the others have no known cause. From that table come the V and J calls and clone size; the DNA was used to work out D and trimming. The table for this sample lists about 700,000 clones; over 10% of them were counted only once. Together, the top ten hold 0.02% to 0.025% of the sample.

The sequenced material came from naive CD4+ T cells from blood. The cell subset or site label here, explained by the study, means: true naive CD4+ T cells. Recombination joined TRBV29-1 with TRBJ2-1; TRBD2 might be the D gene, on 6 matching bases. The receptor comes from a man aged 18 to 29 with type 1 diabetes. This receptor has the CDR3 CSVEGRVEQFF. The DNA reads TGCAGCGTTGAAGGGAGGGTCGAGCAGTTCTTC.